The present T cell receptor beta chain was sequenced within a study of technical replicates of blood from a few donors. Sequencing used immunoSEQ multiplex PCR; TCRdb keeps in-frame clones, though not all of them. The data show about 71,000 clones, with around 97% seen just once and around 0.22% held by the top ten. Germline-derived CDR1 and CDR2 are SQVTM and ANQGSEA. The CDR3 sequence is 14 residues long. V was pared by 4 bases and J by 5 bases, with 5 bases of the junction left unmatched. The TCR was taken from a human donor in good health. The chain couples TRBV29-1 to TRBJ2-7; 13 bases align to TRBD2. Sample: T cells isolated from PBMCs. DNA of the CDR3: TGCAGCGTTGGGAGGACTAGCGGGAGTAACGAGCAGTACTTC. This gives the protein CSVGRTSGSNEQYF.